This T cell receptor (beta chain) was observed in a study of blood T cell repertoires in COVID-19. Study-level background: Acute and convalescent COVID-19 specimens originated in the United States, Italy and Spain. Sample material is recorded as cDNA or gDNA derived from T cells, B-cell-depleted T cells, or PBMCs.

The ends were cut back, 10 bases at V and 8 bases at J, with 20 bases in the middle. CDR1 and CDR2 (germline): SNHLY, FYNNEI. The CDR3 runs to 13 residues. Under the authors' procedure: Amplification of reference gene primers provided the estimated nucleated cell counts. TCRdb keeps only in-frame clones here, not all; method: immunoSEQ multiplex PCR. V, J and clone size are taken as reported in that table, and D and trimming were inferred from the DNA itself. The sample lists approximately 230,000 clones, 70% to 90% occurring once. This receptor was obtained from an elderly man with acute or convalescent COVID-19. V usage is TRBV2 and J usage is TRBJ1-2; D remains unclear. Sequencing was done on a sample of peripheral blood. The CDR3 reads CANVGTVAGGYTF. The CDR3 nucleotides are TGTGCCAACGTCGGAACGGTCGCGGGGGGCTACACCTTC.